Sequencing of this T cell receptor (beta chain) was carried out in a study of CD8+ T cells in alopecia areata. Study-wide background: Twice daily, treated patients received 5 to 10 mg of oral tofacitinib. After 6 to 18 months of tofacitinib, follow-up continued 6 months off drug. Study results and caveats: An increase in clonality over normal scalp was evident in lesional scalp, especially alopecia totalis/universalis.

In regard to this clone: Its antigen remains unidentified.

The V end was cut by 3 bases, the J end by 5 bases, with 13 bases between. The CDR3 is 14 residues long. Germline CDR1 reads SGDLS; CDR2 reads YYNGEE. Extraction of RNA preceded its reverse transcription into cDNA, which served as the sequencing template. Measured with immunoSEQ multiplex PCR; TCRdb has only the in-frame clones, and not every one. The sample lists 150,000 to 160,000 clones, about 51% occurring once. From alopecia areata patients, lesional scalp punch biopsies and peripheral blood were collected. The sample in question was CD8+ T cells sorted from blood, obtained at week 0. The receptor's source is a human donor with alopecia areata. The chain uses TRBV9 and TRBJ2-3; a possible D gene is TRBD1 (5 bases). The CDR3 loop is CASSEGSRVDTQYF. DNA of the CDR3: TGTGCCAGCAGCGAGGGGTCTAGGGTAGATACGCAGTATTTT.